The 30 T cell receptor beta chains below all came from one sample that was sequenced in a study of blood T cell repertoires in COVID-19 (dated by TCRdb to between 2020 and 2021). The library was obtained by the immunoSEQ multiplex PCR assay. TCRdb's version of the immuneACCESS table is confined to in-frame rearrangements and falls short of the full clone set. An unresolved V gene accounts for under half of the shortfall where checked; the remainder is of unknown origin. This sample comprises about 240,000 clones, roughly 80% of them detected only once. The ten most abundant clones make up around 9.6% of the sample. The sample comprised peripheral blood. The source of these receptors is a woman of 80 years or more with acute or convalescent COVID-19.

This sequence joins TRBV6-1 and TRBJ2-3; 8 nucleotides line up with TRBD2. The V gene end was trimmed by 8 bases and the J gene end by 9 bases; junction bases not matched to a gene: 16. CDR1 and CDR2 (germline): MNHNS, SASEGT. The CDR3 covers 15 residues. In DNA form, the CDR3 reads TGTGCCAGCCTACGGAGCGCTCGGGGGGGGGCAACGCAGTATTTT. This gives the protein CASLRSARGGATQYF.

J is TRBJ1-1 and V is TRBV19, with 7 bases lining up with TRBD1. CDR1 and CDR2 (germline): LNHDA, SQIVND (reference sequence). The V segment lost 9 bases and the J segment 2 bases; nucleotides outside the gene matches: 6. This CDR3 spans 13 amino acids. The CDR3 DNA reads TGTGCCAGCGGACAGGATTTTAACACTGAAGCTTTCTTT. Protein product: CASGQDFNTEAFF.

The CDR3 nucleotides read TGTGCCTGGAGCGCTGCAGGGGTAAGCGACACTGAAGCTTTCTTT. This translates into CAWSAAGVSDTEAFF. This rearrangement joins TRBV30 to TRBJ1-1, with D maybe TRBD1 (6 bases). The CDR3 runs to 15 residues. Germline CDR1 GTSNPN, CDR2 SVGIG (reference sequence). V was pared by 3 bases and J by 3 bases, with 17 bases between.

The chain recombines TRBV18 with TRBJ1-4; the D gene is possibly TRBD1 (5 bases). This CDR3 has 13 residues. Germline CDR1 is KGHSH and CDR2 is LQKENI. The V end lost 4 bases, the J end lost 8 bases, and 11 bases lay between the germline ends. CDR3 in DNA: TGTGCCAGCTCACAGGACATGGAGGAAAAACTGTTTTTT. Protein product: CASSQDMEEKLFF.

The chain employs TRBV6-2 or TRBV6-3 and TRBJ2-1; 10 bases are shared with TRBD1. Germline-derived CDR1 and CDR2 are MNHEY and SVGEGT. V trimming: 5 bases; J trimming: 4 bases; junction bases outside the gene matches: 14. The CDR3 length is 18 residues. The CDR3 DNA is TGTGCCAGCAGTCCCCGGGACAGGGGTTTAGGTCTATACAATGAGCAGTTCTTC. Encoded protein: CASSPRDRGLGLYNEQFF.

The chain has TRBV12-3 or TRBV12-4 and TRBJ1-1; TRBD1 is a possible D gene (6 bases). The CDR3 extends over 13 amino acids. Trimming left V 6 bases short and J 4 bases short, with 12 bases between. Here the CDR3 DNA reads TGTGCCAGCAGGTTACAGGGTGGCACTGAAGCTTTCTTT. Encoded protein: CASRLQGGTEAFF.

J is TRBJ1-4 and V is TRBV7-9; 9 nucleotides agree with TRBD1. Germline V gene sequence: CDR1 SEHNR, CDR2 FQNEAQ (reference sequence). Trimming at V came to 5 bases and at J to 7 bases, leaving 14 bases not matched to a gene. The CDR3 has 17 amino acids. The CDR3 DNA reads TGTGCCAGCAGCCGCAACACCGGGACAGGGTGGGGTGAAAAACTGTTTTTT. It is translated as CASSRNTGTGWGEKLFF.

This clone was detected only once. The gene calls are TRBV6-5 and TRBJ1-4; maybe TRBD1 (6 bases). The V gene's germline CDR1 is MNHEY and CDR2 SVGAGI. This CDR3 region has 15 residues. V was trimmed by 6 bases and J by 0 bases, leaving 11 bases between them. This CDR3 reads CASRPRGATNEKLFF. CDR3 DNA: TGTGCCAGCAGGCCCAGGGGCGCAACTAATGAAAAACTGTTTTTT.

The CDR3 DNA sequence: TGTGCCAGCAGCCAAGATGTCGGAGATAGCAATCAGCCCCAGCATTTT. Translating it yields CASSQDVGDSNQPQHF. The V gene is TRBV3-1 (or the pseudogene TRBV3-2), the J gene TRBJ1-5, with D unclear. Trimming shortened V by 0 bases and J by 0 bases, and 9 bases separated the two germline ends. The CDR3 runs to 16 residues. The germline V gene encodes CDR1 LGHDT and CDR2 YNNKEL (reference sequence).

The rearrangement uses TRBV19 and TRBJ1-1, with 10 positions matching TRBD1. This CDR3 region has 15 residues. The trim removed 9 bases at V and 5 bases at J, leaving 12 bases unmatched. The germline V gene encodes CDR1 LNHDA and CDR2 SQIVND (reference sequence). The chain's CDR3 is CASELGTGVQTEAFF. The CDR3 DNA reads as TGTGCCAGCGAATTGGGGACAGGGGTTCAAACTGAAGCTTTCTTT.

The chain recombines TRBV2 with TRBJ1-2; tentative D call: TRBD1 (6 bases). V lost 5 bases to trimming and J lost 4 bases, with 20 bases between them. Per germline, CDR1 SNHLY and CDR2 FYNNEI. This CDR3 has 16 residues. CDR3 bases: TGTGCCAGCAGTTTCGCCGGGGGCGGGGGAAGCTATGGCTACACCTTC. Amino acids: CASSFAGGGGSYGYTF.

In this sample, this clone turned up a few times. This chain links TRBV5-4 with TRBJ2-5, with TRBD2 matching over 8 bases. V was pared by 4 bases and J by 1 base, with 3 bases of the junction left unmatched. Germline CDR1 reads SGHNT; CDR2 reads YYREEE (reference sequence). The CDR3 has 14 residues. The DNA of the CDR3 is TGTGCCAGCAGCCCGGGGGGGTTCCAAGAGACCCAGTACTTC. Translation gives CASSPGGFQETQYF. Together with reference TRBV5-4 and TRBJ2-5, the CDR3 gives the full variable domain: ETGVTQSPTHLIKTRGQQVTLRCSSQSGHNTVSWYQQALGQGPQFIFQYYREEENGRGNFPPRFSGLQFPNYSSELNVNALELDDSALYLCASSPGGFQETQYFGPGTRLLVL.

The chain joins TRBV19 to TRBJ1-2; 7 bases fit TRBD1. V was clipped by 6 bases and J by 2 bases; unmatched bases: 12. This CDR3 region has 16 residues. Germline CDR1 LNHDA, CDR2 SQIVND (reference sequence). The CDR3 sequence: CASRTTGSRRNYGYTF. CDR3 bases: TGTGCCAGTAGAACGACAGGGAGCAGGAGAAACTATGGCTACACCTTC.

This clone was picked up one time. V usage is TRBV3-1 (or the pseudogene TRBV3-2) and J usage is TRBJ2-5; D ambiguous. V lost 4 bases and J lost 1, with 13 bases in between. Germline V lookup: CDR1 LGHDT, CDR2 YNNKEL (reference sequence). The CDR3 length is 15 residues. CDR3 in amino acids: CASSPLGGRQETQYF. The DNA for the CDR3 is TGTGCCAGCAGCCCACTCGGTGGGCGCCAAGAGACCCAGTACTTC.

The rearrangement links TRBV18 to TRBJ1-5; D is unresolved. The CDR3 is 12 residues long. V was cut by 2 bases and J by 5 bases, with 4 bases left in between. Looked up from germline, CDR1 is KGHSH and CDR2 is LQKENI. The CDR3 DNA follows: TGTGCCAGCTCACCATCGGATCAGCCCCAGCATTTT. It encodes CASSPSDQPQHF. The variable domain in full, with the rest retrieved from reference TRBV18 and TRBJ1-5, is NAGVMQNPRHLVRRRGQEARLRCSPMKGHSHVYWYRQLPEEGLKFMVYLQKENIIDESGMPKERFSAEFPKEGPSILRIQQVVRGDSAAYFCASSPSDQPQHFGDGTRLSIL.

This clone showed up just once. J is TRBJ1-1 and V is TRBV7-9, with D possibly being TRBD1 (6 bases). The germline V and J ends were trimmed by 5 bases and 2 bases, with 15 bases remaining between them. Germline CDR1 and CDR2: SEHNR and FQNEAQ (reference sequence). The CDR3 has 15 residues. The CDR3 DNA reads as TGTGCCAGCAGCCCACAACAGGGTTCAAACACTGAAGCTTTCTTT. This encodes CASSPQQGSNTEAFF. Complete variable domain (other parts from reference TRBV7-9 and TRBJ1-1): DTGVSQNPRHKITKRGQNVTFRCDPISEHNRLYWYRQTLGQGPEFLTYFQNEAQLEKSRLLSDRFSAERPKGSFSTLEIQRTEQGDSAMYLCASSPQQGSNTEAFFGQGTRLTVV.

The chain joins TRBV5-1 to TRBJ1-6; D may be TRBD1 (5 bases). The CDR3 extends over 15 amino acids. The germline V gene has CDR1 SGHRS and CDR2 YFSETQ. V shed 0 bases and J shed 7 bases, with 11 bases lying between them. The CDR3 DNA reads TGCGCCAGCAGCTTGGAGGGGATGATGAATTCACCCCTCCACTTT. Translated, it gives CASSLEGMMNSPLHF.

V and J are TRBV12-3 or TRBV12-4 and TRBJ2-7, with 8 bases lining up with TRBD1. With 6 bases clipped from V and 5 bases from J, the junction kept 3 bases outside the gene matches. This CDR3 comprises 12 residues. Here the CDR3 DNA reads TGTGCCAGCAGCCTGGGACAGGACGAGCAGTACTTC. Amino acids: CASSLGQDEQYF.

With regard to this clone: The same CDR3 arises from other DNA sequences in this sample as well. The rearrangement uses TRBV6-5 and TRBJ1-1; 7 nucleotides match TRBD1. Germline CDR1 MNHEY, CDR2 SVGAGI. The V and J ends lost 6 bases and 1 base, in that order; junction bases with no gene match: 5. The CDR3 totals 14 residues. DNA of the CDR3: TGTGCCAGCAGGACTCCAGGGGGGAACACTGAAGCTTTCTTT. It translates to CASRTPGGNTEAFF.

This chain uses TRBV2 with TRBJ1-5; possibly TRBD1 for D (5 bases). This CDR3 region has 15 residues. Germline assignment: CDR1 SNHLY and CDR2 FYNNEI. Deletions cut 3 bases from V and 2 bases from J, with 11 bases between. CDR3 amino acids: CASSEGGNRNQPQHF. As DNA, the CDR3 is TGTGCCAGCAGTGAGGGGGGGAATCGCAATCAGCCCCAGCATTTT.

The genes are TRBV25-1 and TRBJ1-6; D uncertain. Trimming stripped 0 bases from V and 14 bases from J, with 17 bases between. CDR1 is MGHDK and CDR2 is SYGVNS in the germline V gene. This CDR3 is 15 amino acids long. CDR3 in DNA: TGTGCCAGCAGTGAATACAACAGCCTTCGAGGGACCCTCCACTTT. It codes for CASSEYNSLRGTLHF.

The chain carries TRBV3-1 (or the pseudogene TRBV3-2) and TRBJ1-2, with D unclear. The CDR3 length is 14 residues. In germline, CDR1 is LGHDT, CDR2 YNNKEL (reference sequence). V lost 1 base to trimming and J lost 8 bases, with 14 bases between them. The CDR3 loop is CASSQGEAIGGYTF. The DNA for the CDR3 is TGTGCCAGCAGCCAAGGAGAGGCCATCGGGGGCTACACCTTC.

V usage is TRBV27 and J usage is TRBJ1-4; 8 bases are shared with TRBD1. V shed 4 bases and J 8 bases; nucleotides not matched to a gene: 9. Germline V lookup: CDR1 MNHEY, CDR2 SMNVEV (reference sequence). The CDR3 is 15 amino acids. Written as DNA, the CDR3 is TGTGCCAGCAGTTCCCTTGACAGGGGAAGCGAAAAACTGTTTTTT. Its protein is CASSSLDRGSEKLFF.

The CDR3 protein is CATSRESSGGNEKLFF. The CDR3 DNA is TGTGCCACCAGCAGGGAATCCTCAGGGGGTAACGAAAAACTGTTTTTT. The rearrangement uses TRBV15 and TRBJ1-4; 7 bases are shared with TRBD1. The CDR3 contains 16 residues. Germline-derived CDR1 and CDR2 are LNHNV and YYDKDF (reference sequence). Germline trimming cut 3 bases from V and 8 bases from J; bases unmatched to any gene: 12.

The chain links TRBV28 to TRBJ2-2, with D tentatively TRBD2 (6 bases). Per germline, CDR1 MDHEN and CDR2 SYDVKM. This CDR3 comprises 15 residues. V lost 1 base and J 10 bases, leaving 16 bases between the germline ends. The CDR3, as DNA: TGTGCCAGCAGTTTATCTTACGGGGGACTCGAGGAGCTGTTTTTT. Translating it yields CASSLSYGGLEELFF.

The chain carries TRBV29-1 and TRBJ1-1; D is ambiguous. The length of the CDR3 is 12 residues. The germline gives CDR1 SQVTM, CDR2 ANQGSEA. The germline V and J ends were trimmed by 4 bases and 5 bases, with 11 bases remaining between them. The CDR3 DNA is TGCAGCGTTGCAGCAGGAGGTACTGAAGCTTTCTTT. This codes for CSVAAGGTEAFF.

This clone was recorded a few times. The chain is built from TRBV27 and TRBJ1-5; D is perhaps TRBD1 (5 bases). Germline lookup yields CDR1 MNHEY and CDR2 SMNVEV (reference sequence). This CDR3 contains 17 residues. The germline V and J ends were trimmed by 4 bases and 5 bases, with 21 bases remaining between them. The CDR3 region has the DNA TGTGCCAGCAGTTCCCGGGCCCCAACTGCGGGGCATCAGCCCCAGCATTTT. Translating gives CASSSRAPTAGHQPQHF.

The chain joins TRBV3-1 (or the pseudogene TRBV3-2) to TRBJ2-2; 7 nucleotides line up with TRBD2. The CDR3 extends over 15 amino acids. CDR1 is LGHDT, CDR2 YNNKEL, per germline (reference sequence). The V and J ends lost 1 base and 4 bases, in that order; junction bases with no gene match: 3. CDR3 nucleotides: TGTGCCAGCAGCCAAGTCGGGGGGAGCACCGGGGAGCTGTTTTTT. This sequence encodes CASSQVGGSTGELFF.

The chain links TRBV7-2 to TRBJ1-5, with 8 bases matching TRBD1. The J segment lost 10 bases and the V segment lost 1 base, leaving 9 bases of the junction unmatched. The CDR3 is 15 residues long. Germline lookup yields CDR1 SGHTA and CDR2 FQGNSA. In nucleotides, the CDR3 is TGTGCCAGCAGCTTAGGGACAGGGTTTATTCAACCCCAGCATTTT. Amino acid sequence: CASSLGTGFIQPQHF.

This clone showed up just once. As DNA, the CDR3 is TGTGCCACCAGCAGAGAGCGGCAGGGGCCAAACACCGGGGAGCTGTTTTTT. Encoded protein: CATSRERQGPNTGELFF. The V gene is TRBV15, the J gene TRBJ2-2, with a possible D match to TRBD1 (6 bases). The CDR3 length is 17 residues. Germline CDR1 reads LNHNV; CDR2 reads YYDKDF (reference sequence). Trimming took 0 bases from V and 2 from J, leaving 13 bases between them. Using reference TRBV15 and TRBJ2-2 for the parts outside the CDR3, the full variable domain is DAMVIQNPRYQVTQFGKPVTLSCSQTLNHNVMYWYQQKSSQAPKLLFHYYDKDFNNEADTPDNFQSRRPNTSFCFLDIRSPGLGDTAMYLCATSRERQGPNTGELFFGEGSRLTVL.